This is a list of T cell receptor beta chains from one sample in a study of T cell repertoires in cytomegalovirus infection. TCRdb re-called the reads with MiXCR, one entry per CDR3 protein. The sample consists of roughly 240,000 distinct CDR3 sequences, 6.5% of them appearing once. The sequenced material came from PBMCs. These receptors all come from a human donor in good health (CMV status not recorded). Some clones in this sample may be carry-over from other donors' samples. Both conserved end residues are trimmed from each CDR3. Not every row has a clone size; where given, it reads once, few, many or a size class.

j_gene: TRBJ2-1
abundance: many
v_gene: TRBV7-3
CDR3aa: ASSPGRSYNEQF

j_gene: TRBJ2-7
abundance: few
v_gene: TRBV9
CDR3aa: ASSPWTGKDEQY

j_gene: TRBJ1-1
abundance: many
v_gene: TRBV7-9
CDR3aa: ASSRGAGDEAF

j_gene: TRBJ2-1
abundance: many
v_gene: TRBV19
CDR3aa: ASSIDGGLRDEQF

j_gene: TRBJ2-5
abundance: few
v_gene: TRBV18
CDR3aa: ASSPRDPHETQY

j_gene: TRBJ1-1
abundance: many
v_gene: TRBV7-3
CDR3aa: ASSLYGAGTEAF

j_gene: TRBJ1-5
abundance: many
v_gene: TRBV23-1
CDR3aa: ASSQWPASNQPQH

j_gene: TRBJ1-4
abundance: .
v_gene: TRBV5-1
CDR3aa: ASSTTGTGNEKLF

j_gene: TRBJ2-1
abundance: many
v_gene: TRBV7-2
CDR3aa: ASRVSSGEYNEQF

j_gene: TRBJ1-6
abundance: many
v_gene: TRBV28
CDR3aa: ASSLPTGDNSPLH

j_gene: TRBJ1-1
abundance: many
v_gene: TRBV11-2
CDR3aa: ASTPGDTEAF

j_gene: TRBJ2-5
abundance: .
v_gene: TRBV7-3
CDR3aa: ASSSTGGRSETQY

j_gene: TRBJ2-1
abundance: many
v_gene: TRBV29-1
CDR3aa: SVESGDRQTYNEQF

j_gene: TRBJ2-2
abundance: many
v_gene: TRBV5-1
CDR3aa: ASSLIGSTGELF

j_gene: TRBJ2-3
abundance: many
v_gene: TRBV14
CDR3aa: ASSGRRTVSDTQY

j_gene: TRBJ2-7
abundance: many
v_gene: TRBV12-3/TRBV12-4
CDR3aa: ASSSSRQGNLYEQY

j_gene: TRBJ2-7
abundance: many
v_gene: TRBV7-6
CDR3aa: ASSPGYDEQY

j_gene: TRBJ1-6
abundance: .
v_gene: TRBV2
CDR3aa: ASSVGRSSYNSPLH

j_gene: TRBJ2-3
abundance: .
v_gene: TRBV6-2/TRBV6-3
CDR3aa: SSSYPPGGRTDTQY

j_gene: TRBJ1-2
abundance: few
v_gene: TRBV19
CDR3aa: ASSIPANYGYT

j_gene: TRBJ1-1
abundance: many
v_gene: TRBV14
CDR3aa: ASSQEGTIGTEAF

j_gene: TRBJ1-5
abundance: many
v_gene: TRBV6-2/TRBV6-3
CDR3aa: ASGAGQNPTKLYSNQPQH

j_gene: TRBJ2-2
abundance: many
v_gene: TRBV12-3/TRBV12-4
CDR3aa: ATLPGVNTGELF

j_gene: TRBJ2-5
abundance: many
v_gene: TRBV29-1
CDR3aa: SVVRSGGQQETQY

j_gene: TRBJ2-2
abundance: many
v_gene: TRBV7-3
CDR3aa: ASRGGTGELF

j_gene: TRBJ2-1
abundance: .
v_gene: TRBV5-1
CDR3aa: ASSPRRIGTNEQF

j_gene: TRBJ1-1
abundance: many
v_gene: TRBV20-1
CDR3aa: SARRGDTEAF

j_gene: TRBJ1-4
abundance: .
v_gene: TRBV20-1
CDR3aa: SVRDRADEKLF

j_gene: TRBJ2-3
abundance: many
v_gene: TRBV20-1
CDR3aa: SAPSVGASDTQY

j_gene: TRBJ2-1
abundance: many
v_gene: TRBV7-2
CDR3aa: ASRGLAGNNEQF

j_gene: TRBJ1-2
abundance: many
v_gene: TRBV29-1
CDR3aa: SVEEARRTYGYT

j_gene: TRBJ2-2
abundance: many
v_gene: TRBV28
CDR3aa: ASSSALGNGATGELF

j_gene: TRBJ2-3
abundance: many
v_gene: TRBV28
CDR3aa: ASSLFGSTDTQY

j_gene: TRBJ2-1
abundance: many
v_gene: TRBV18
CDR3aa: ASSGLAGGNEQF

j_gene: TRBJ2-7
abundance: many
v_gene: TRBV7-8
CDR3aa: ASSLAVYEQY

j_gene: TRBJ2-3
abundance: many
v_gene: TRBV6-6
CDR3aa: ASRPRWGQVDTQY

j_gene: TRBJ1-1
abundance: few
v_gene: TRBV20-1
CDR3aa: SARIRLASNTEAF

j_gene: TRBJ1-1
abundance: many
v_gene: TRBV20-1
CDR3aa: SAQGLTASNTEAF

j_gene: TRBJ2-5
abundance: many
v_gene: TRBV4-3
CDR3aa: ASSQVGVKETQY

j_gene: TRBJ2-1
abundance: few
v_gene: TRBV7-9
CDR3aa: ASSLLAGRNEQF

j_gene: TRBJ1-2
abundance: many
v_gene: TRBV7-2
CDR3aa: ASSLGQTYGYT

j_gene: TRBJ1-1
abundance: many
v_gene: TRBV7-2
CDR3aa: ASSVGQGAEAF

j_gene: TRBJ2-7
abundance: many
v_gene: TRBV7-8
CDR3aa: ASSPRDRAHEQY

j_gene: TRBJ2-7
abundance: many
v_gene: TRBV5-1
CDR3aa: ASSLVVQVEGQY

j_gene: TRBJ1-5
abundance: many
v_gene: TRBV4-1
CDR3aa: ASSQDSTRAPQPQH

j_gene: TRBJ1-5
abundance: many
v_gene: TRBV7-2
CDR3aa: ASSLVGGGSNQPQH

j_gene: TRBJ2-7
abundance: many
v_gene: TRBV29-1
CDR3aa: SVTRNSYEQY

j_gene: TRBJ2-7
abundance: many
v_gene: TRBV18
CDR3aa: ASSRLGVEHEQY

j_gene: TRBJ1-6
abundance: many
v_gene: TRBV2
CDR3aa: ASGGQGVPNNSPLH

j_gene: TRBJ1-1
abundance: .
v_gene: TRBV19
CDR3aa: AVSEGRATEAF

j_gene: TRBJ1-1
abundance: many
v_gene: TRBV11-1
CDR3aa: ASSTDGSGTEAF

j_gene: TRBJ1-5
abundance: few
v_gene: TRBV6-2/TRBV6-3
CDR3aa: ASRRGQVNQPQH

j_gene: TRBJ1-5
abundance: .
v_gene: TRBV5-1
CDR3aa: ASSLGGESNQPQH

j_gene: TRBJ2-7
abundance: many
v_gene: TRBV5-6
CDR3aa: ASSLWQGFMVSYEQY

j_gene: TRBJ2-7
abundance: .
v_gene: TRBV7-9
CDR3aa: ASSLGGRSIYEQY